This T cell receptor beta chain comes out of a study of cytotoxic CD8 clonotypes in ibrutinib-treated CLL. V lost 10 bases, J lost 6 bases, and 16 bases lay in between. Per the germline V gene, CDR1 is MDHEN and CDR2 is SYDVKM. The CDR3 totals 12 residues. This clone was recorded only once. Here immunoSEQ multiplex PCR was the method, and the copy in TCRdb shows in-frame clones only, minus some. Of 76,000 or so clones listed, around 78% are singletons. Sequences were derived from PBMCs, sampled after 24 months of ibrutinib treatment. The clonotype was recovered from a human donor with chronic lymphocytic leukemia. This chain uses TRBV28 with TRBJ2-7; D might be TRBD1 or TRBD2, each matching 5 bases. The CDR3, as DNA: TGTGCCACCCGGGGCGCCCGGGGCGAGCAGTACTTC. Its translation is CATRGARGEQYF.